These T cell receptor beta chains were read from a single sample in a study of blood T cell repertoires in COVID-19. Using immunoSEQ multiplex PCR, the repertoire was profiled, and TCRdb retains in-frame clones only, with some absent. The table has about 98,000 clones, roughly 86% seen once; the top ten hold 10%. Sequenced material: peripheral blood. The receptor source for this set is a man aged 50-60 years with acute or convalescent COVID-19. Both conserved end residues are part of each CDR3. Each record gives: V gene, D gene, clone size, J gene, CDR3 protein, CDR3 DNA. A D gene is named only where the DNA matches it firmly. Clone size appears in some rows only: once, few, many, or a class for an expanded clone.

v_gene: TRBV5-6; d_gene: TRBD1; abundance: once; j_gene: TRBJ1-2; CDR3aa: CASSLLTGGLYGYTF; CDR3nt: TGTGCCAGCAGCTTGTTAACAGGGGGCTTGTATGGCTACACCTTC
v_gene: TRBV19; d_gene: TRBD1; abundance: .; j_gene: TRBJ1-2; CDR3aa: CASSTDRATGWVDGYTF; CDR3nt: TGTGCCAGTAGTACGGACAGGGCCACGGGATGGGTAGATGGCTACACCTTC
v_gene: TRBV18; d_gene: TRBD1; abundance: .; j_gene: TRBJ2-7; CDR3aa: CASSPRIDRGAYEQYF; CDR3nt: TGTGCCAGCTCACCACGTATTGACAGGGGCGCTTACGAGCAGTACTTC
v_gene: TRBV24-1; d_gene: TRBD1; abundance: .; j_gene: TRBJ1-1; CDR3aa: CATSDSRQGEAEAFF; CDR3nt: TGTGCCACCAGTGATTCCCGACAGGGGGAGGCTGAAGCTTTCTTT
v_gene: TRBV9; d_gene: .; abundance: .; j_gene: TRBJ1-1; CDR3aa: CASSDPGGTEAFF; CDR3nt: TGTGCCAGCAGCGACCCAGGTGGCACTGAAGCTTTCTTT
v_gene: TRBV5-1; d_gene: .; abundance: few; j_gene: TRBJ2-7; CDR3aa: CASSLVGGVGSYEQYF; CDR3nt: TGCGCCAGCAGCTTGGTCGGGGGAGTGGGGTCCTACGAGCAGTACTTC
v_gene: TRBV18; d_gene: .; abundance: .; j_gene: TRBJ2-1; CDR3aa: CASSPGGGEQFF; CDR3nt: TGTGCCAGCTCACCAGGGGGCGGTGAGCAGTTCTTC
v_gene: TRBV5-1; d_gene: .; abundance: .; j_gene: TRBJ2-7; CDR3aa: CASSRGGGYEQYF; CDR3nt: TGCGCCAGTTCCAGGGGAGGGGGCTACGAGCAGTACTTC
v_gene: TRBV5-6; d_gene: TRBD2; abundance: .; j_gene: TRBJ2-1; CDR3aa: CASSPVRGGDEQFF; CDR3nt: TGTGCCAGCAGCCCCGTGAGGGGAGGGGATGAGCAGTTCTTC
v_gene: TRBV10-3; d_gene: .; abundance: .; j_gene: TRBJ1-2; CDR3aa: CAISDPGGRNYGYTF; CDR3nt: TGTGCCATCAGTGACCCGGGGGGACGAAACTATGGCTACACCTTC
v_gene: TRBV2; d_gene: .; abundance: .; j_gene: TRBJ1-2; CDR3aa: CASSQGSGYTF; CDR3nt: TGTGCCAGCAGCCAGGGGAGCGGCTACACCTTC
v_gene: TRBV21-1; d_gene: .; abundance: .; j_gene: TRBJ2-7; CDR3aa: CASSITGPLSSYEQYF; CDR3nt: TGTGCCAGCAGCATCACAGGGCCTCTCAGCTCCTACGAGCAGTACTTC
v_gene: TRBV10-3; d_gene: .; abundance: .; j_gene: TRBJ2-7; CDR3aa: CAISVRESSYEQYF; CDR3nt: TGTGCCATCAGTGTCCGGGAATCAAGCTACGAGCAGTACTTC
v_gene: TRBV15; d_gene: .; abundance: .; j_gene: TRBJ2-5; CDR3aa: CATSPPRETQYF; CDR3nt: TGTGCCACCAGCCCCCCCCGGGAGACCCAGTACTTC
v_gene: TRBV10-3; d_gene: TRBD1; abundance: once; j_gene: TRBJ1-6; CDR3aa: CAIRGDRLDSPLHF; CDR3nt: TGTGCCATCAGGGGGGACAGATTAGATTCACCCCTCCACTTT
v_gene: TRBV28; d_gene: TRBD1; abundance: .; j_gene: TRBJ1-4; CDR3aa: CASSLWGGQGRKLFF; CDR3nt: TGTGCCAGCAGTTTATGGGGGGGACAGGGACGAAAACTGTTTTTT